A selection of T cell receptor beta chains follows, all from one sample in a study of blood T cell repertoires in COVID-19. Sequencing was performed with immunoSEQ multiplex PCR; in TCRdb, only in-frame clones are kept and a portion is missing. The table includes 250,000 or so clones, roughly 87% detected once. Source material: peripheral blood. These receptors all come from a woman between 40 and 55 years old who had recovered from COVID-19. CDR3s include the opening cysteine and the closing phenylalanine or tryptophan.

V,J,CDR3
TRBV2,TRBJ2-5,CASKGEETQYF
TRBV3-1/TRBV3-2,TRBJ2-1,CASSQPGTGVDEQFF
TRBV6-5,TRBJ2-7,CASYPSRDRGYEQYF
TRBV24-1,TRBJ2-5,CATSDDREETQYF
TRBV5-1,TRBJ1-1,CASSLLEQGEAFF
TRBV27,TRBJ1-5,CASSSGTVYNQPQHF
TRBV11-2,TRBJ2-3,CASSQTGALTDTQYF
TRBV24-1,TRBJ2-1,CATSRNPGGQFF
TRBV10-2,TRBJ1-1,CASKEGATSFF
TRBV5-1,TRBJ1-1,CASSPTGMVTEAFF
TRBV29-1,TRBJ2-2,CSVGTGGNTGELFF
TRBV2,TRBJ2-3,CASSEMSGGLADTQYF
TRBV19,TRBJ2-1,CASSMGGLAGGSSYNEQFF
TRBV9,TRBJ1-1,CASSVDPDRGGTEAFF
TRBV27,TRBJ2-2,CASSLSAGSNTGELFF
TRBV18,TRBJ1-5,CASSPDRGVRQPQHF
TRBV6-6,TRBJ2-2,CASSYTSDPGELFF
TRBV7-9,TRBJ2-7,CASSLGRDNYLYEQYF
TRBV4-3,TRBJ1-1,CASSQADRPTEAFF
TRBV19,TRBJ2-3,CASNAGVTDTQYF
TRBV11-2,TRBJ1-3,CASTPLGSGNTIYF
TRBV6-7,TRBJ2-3,CASSCSSGGGLRDTQYF
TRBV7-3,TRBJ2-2,CASSRDSLNTGELFF
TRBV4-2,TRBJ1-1,CASSQGIPGVAEAFF
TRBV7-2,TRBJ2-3,CASSPKGSGRADTQYF
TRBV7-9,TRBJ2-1,CATMTSGRFYNEQFF